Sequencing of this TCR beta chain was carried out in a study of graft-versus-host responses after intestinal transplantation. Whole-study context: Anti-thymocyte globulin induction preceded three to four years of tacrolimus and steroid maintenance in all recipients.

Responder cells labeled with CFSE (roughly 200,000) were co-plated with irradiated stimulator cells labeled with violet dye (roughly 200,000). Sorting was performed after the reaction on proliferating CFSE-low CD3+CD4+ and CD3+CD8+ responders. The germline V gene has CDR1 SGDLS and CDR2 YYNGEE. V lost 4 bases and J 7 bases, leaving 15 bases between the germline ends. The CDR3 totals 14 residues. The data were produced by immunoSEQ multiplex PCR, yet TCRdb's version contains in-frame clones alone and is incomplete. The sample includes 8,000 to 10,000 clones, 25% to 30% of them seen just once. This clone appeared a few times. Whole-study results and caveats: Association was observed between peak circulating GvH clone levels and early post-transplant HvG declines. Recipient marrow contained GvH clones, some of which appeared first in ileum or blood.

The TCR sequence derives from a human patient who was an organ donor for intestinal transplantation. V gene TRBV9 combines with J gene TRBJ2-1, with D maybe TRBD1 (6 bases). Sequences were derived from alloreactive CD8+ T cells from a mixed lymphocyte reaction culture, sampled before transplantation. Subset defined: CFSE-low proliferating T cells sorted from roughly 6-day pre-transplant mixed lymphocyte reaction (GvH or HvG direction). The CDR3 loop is CASSLRRDMNEQFF. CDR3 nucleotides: TGTGCCAGCAGCCTGAGAAGGGACATGAATGAGCAGTTCTTC.